A single sample gave rise to the 11 T cell receptor beta chains below, sequenced in a study of spatial heterogeneity in lung cancer (dated by TCRdb to the late 2010s). The paper's findings and limits, for the study overall: The tumor nonsynonymous mutation count correlated with the number of expanded alpha and beta TCRs within the tumor.

This specimen's time point label, per the study, means: sample taken at primary tumor resection. For these receptors, no antigen is known. The library was prepared using 5' RACE. The sequencer listed for this sample is NextSeq 500. TCRdb trimmed public reads at Q25 via fastp, called clones via MiXCR and kept in-frame beta chains. Each CDR3 protein appears once, grouped with its most common genes and DNA. This sample gives about 27,000 distinct CDR3 sequences in total; approximately 7.7% of them show up just once. Around 25% of the sample lies in the top ten. The specimen was lung tumor tissue, collected at surgery. These receptors were collected from a male donor with early-stage non-small cell lung cancer.

Many counts were recorded for this clonotype. The rearrangement uses TRBV5-6 and TRBJ2-5, with 7 bases lining up with TRBD1. Trimming removed 4 bases from V and 5 bases from J; junction bases left unmatched: 5. CDR1 and CDR2 (germline): SGHDT, YYEEEE. This CDR3 region has 13 residues. CDR3 nucleotides: TGTGCCAGCAGCCGTACAGGGGTGGAGACCCAGTACTTC. This gives the protein CASSRTGVETQYF.

This clonotype was counted between two and nine times. The rearrangement links TRBV5-1 to TRBJ2-1; D gene ambiguous. V lost 5 bases to trimming and J lost 5 bases, with 14 bases between them. The CDR3 extends over 14 amino acids. The germline V gene has CDR1 SGHRS and CDR2 YFSETQ. The CDR3 region is CASSRGSSDNEQFF. The CDR3 nucleotides are TGCGCCAGCAGTCGAGGCAGTTCGGACAATGAGCAGTTCTTC.

This clonotype was detected only a few times. The V and J genes are TRBV14 and TRBJ2-1, with 8 bases aligning to TRBD2. The CDR3 totals 16 residues. J was trimmed by 3 bases and V by 4 bases; bases with no gene match: 8. Germline-derived CDR1 and CDR2 are SGHDN and FVKESK. Written as DNA, the CDR3 is TGTGCCAGCAGCCGATTAACCGGGACTAGCTACAATGAGCAGTTCTTC. This gives the protein CASSRLTGTSYNEQFF.

This clonotype was picked up many times. The chain uses TRBV10-1 and TRBJ2-3; maybe TRBD2 (7 bases). The CDR3 is 15 residues long. Germline CDR1 reads WNHNN; CDR2 reads SYGVQD (reference sequence). V dropped 6 bases and J dropped 3 bases, with 16 bases sitting between them. As DNA, the CDR3 is TGCGCCAGCAGCCTACGCGGGGGCAGAACAGATACGCAGTATTTT. This sequence encodes CASSLRGGRTDTQYF.

At least ten counts were recorded for this clonotype. The chain uses TRBV6-2 or TRBV6-3 and TRBJ1-2; tentatively, D is TRBD1 (6 bases). CDR1 is MNHEY and CDR2 is SVGEGT in the germline V gene. The CDR3 contains 14 residues. V lost 4 bases and J 3 bases, leaving 12 bases between the germline ends. This chain's CDR3 is CASSWRQEDYGYTF. The DNA for the CDR3 is TGTGCCAGCAGTTGGAGACAGGAAGACTATGGCTACACCTTC.

Many counts were recorded for this clonotype. This chain uses TRBV7-2 with TRBJ1-2; TRBD1 agrees at 8 bases. CDR3 length: 15 amino acids. The trim removed 2 bases at V and 2 bases at J, leaving 4 bases unmatched. Looked up from germline, CDR1 is SGHTA and CDR2 is FQGNSA. The CDR3 DNA is TGTGCCAGCAGCTTATACCAGGGGGCAAACTATGGCTACACCTTC. The encoded protein is CASSLYQGANYGYTF.

The chain couples TRBV7-6 to TRBJ1-3; D uncertain. Trimming shortened V by 0 bases and J by 1 base, and 7 bases separated the two germline ends. The CDR3 covers 15 residues. In germline, CDR1 is SGHVS, CDR2 FNYEAQ. CDR3 in DNA: TGTGCCAGCAGCTTAGCACCTAGTTCTGGAAACACCATATATTTT. This translates into CASSLAPSSGNTIYF.

This clonotype showed up just a few times. The rearrangement links TRBV5-5 to TRBJ1-3; D not resolved. Trimming removed 1 base at V and 0 bases at J, with 17 bases between. Per germline, CDR1 SGHKS and CDR2 YYEKEE (reference sequence). There are 18 residues in the CDR3. The CDR3 protein is CASSLWEALTNSGNTIYF. The CDR3 nucleotides are TGTGCCAGCAGCTTGTGGGAGGCACTAACAAACTCTGGAAACACCATATATTTT.

The table lists this clonotype with a count of one. A much more abundant neighbour one base away suggests this may be a read error. This sequence joins TRBV5-1 and TRBJ1-1; 7 bases agree with TRBD1. The germline CDR1 and CDR2 sequences are SGHRS and YFSETQ. This CDR3 contains 14 residues. The CDR3 sequence: CASSPQGENTVAFF. CDR3 in DNA: TGCGCCAGCAGCCCCCAGGGGGAGAACACTGTAGCTTTCTTT.

This clonotype was recorded a few times. The J gene is TRBJ1-2, the V gene TRBV10-3, with D perhaps matching TRBD1 (5 bases). Germline V lookup: CDR1 ENHRY, CDR2 SYGVKD. This CDR3 spans 12 amino acids. V was shortened by 0 bases and J by 9 bases, with 8 bases between the two germline ends. The CDR3 loop is CAISESGGRYTF. The CDR3, as DNA: TGTGCCATCAGTGAGTCCGGGGGTCGCTACACCTTC.

This clonotype was observed many times. The rearrangement joins TRBV5-1 to TRBJ2-3, with TRBD2 matching over 11 bases. Germline V CDR1 and CDR2: SGHRS, YFSETQ. Losses at the gene ends were 3 bases for V and 3 bases for J; bases not matched to a gene: 9. This CDR3 spans 17 amino acids. CDR3 sequence: CASSSSPSGGNTDTQYF. The CDR3 nucleotides are TGCGCCAGCAGCTCATCCCCTAGCGGGGGGAATACAGATACGCAGTATTTT.